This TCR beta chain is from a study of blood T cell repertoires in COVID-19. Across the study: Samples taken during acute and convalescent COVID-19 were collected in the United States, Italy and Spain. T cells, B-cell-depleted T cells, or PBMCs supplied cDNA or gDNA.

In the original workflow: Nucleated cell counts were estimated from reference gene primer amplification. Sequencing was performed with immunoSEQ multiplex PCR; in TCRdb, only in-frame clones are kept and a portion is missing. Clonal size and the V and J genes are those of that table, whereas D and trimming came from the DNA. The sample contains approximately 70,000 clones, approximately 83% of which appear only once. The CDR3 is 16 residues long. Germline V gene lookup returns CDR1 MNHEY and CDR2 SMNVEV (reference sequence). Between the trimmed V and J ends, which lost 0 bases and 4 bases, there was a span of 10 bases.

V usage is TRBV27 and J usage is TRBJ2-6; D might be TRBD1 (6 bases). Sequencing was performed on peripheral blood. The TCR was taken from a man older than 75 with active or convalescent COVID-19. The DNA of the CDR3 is TGTGCCAGCAGTTTATCAACAGGGCGCGGGGCCAACGTCCTGACTTTC. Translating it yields CASSLSTGRGANVLTF.